The next 31 T cell receptor beta chains were all read from a single sample in a study of cytomegalovirus exposure and HLA in healthy donors. PCR amplification relied on 60 Vbeta primers (plus 13 Jbeta primers). The table came from immunoSEQ multiplex PCR; TCRdb's copy has only in-frame clones and leaves some out. The sample records 150,000 or so clones, 75% to 80% being singletons. Sequencing was done on a sample of PBMCs. The receptors stem from a man between 40 and 49 years old in good health and CMV-seropositive.

The chain uses TRBV28 and TRBJ1-2; D is possibly TRBD1 (6 bases). V lost 7 bases, J lost 6 bases, and 15 bases lay in between. Germline lookup yields CDR1 MDHEN and CDR2 SYDVKM. The CDR3 spans 13 residues. CDR3 nucleotide sequence: TGTGCCAGCAACTCGAGGGGGTCGGATGGCTACACCTTC. This gives the protein CASNSRGSDGYTF.

A few counts support this clone. J is TRBJ2-5 and V is TRBV7-9, with 8 bases aligning to TRBD1. CDR3 length equals 16 residues. The ends lost 0 bases at V and 5 bases at J; junction bases unmatched: 8. CDR1 and CDR2 (germline): SEHNR, FQNEAQ (reference sequence). This CDR3 reads CASSLARDRNPETQYF. The CDR3 nucleotides read TGTGCCAGCAGCTTAGCGAGGGACAGGAACCCGGAGACCCAGTACTTC.

This clone was observed once. The chain links TRBV7-2 to TRBJ2-2; D gene uncertain. The CDR3 totals 16 residues. CDR1 is SGHTA, CDR2 FQGNSA, per germline. Deletions cut 2 bases from V and 1 base from J, with 11 bases between. In DNA form, the CDR3 reads TGTGCCAGCAGCTTATGGGCTAATTTGAACACCGGGGAGCTGTTTTTT. It codes for CASSLWANLNTGELFF. The complete variable domain, with remaining parts taken from reference TRBV7-2 and TRBJ2-2, reads GAGVSQSPSNKVTEKGKDVELRCDPISGHTALYWYRQSLGQGLEFLIYFQGNSAPDKSGLPSDRFSAERTGGSVSTLTIQRTQQEDSAVYLCASSLWANLNTGELFFGEGSRLTVL.

This chain connects TRBV9 to TRBJ1-1; 7 bases are a match to TRBD1. J lost 5 bases, V lost 3 bases, and 4 bases had no gene match. The germline V gene encodes CDR1 SGDLS and CDR2 YYNGEE. There are 13 residues in the CDR3. CDR3 amino acids: CASSAGGRTEAFF. Written as DNA, the CDR3 is TGTGCCAGCAGCGCAGGGGGTCGAACTGAAGCTTTCTTT.

The rearrangement joins TRBV18 to TRBJ1-4; D gene unclear. The CDR3 length is 14 residues. Germline V CDR1 and CDR2: KGHSH, LQKENI. Trimming left V 2 bases short and J 8 bases short, with 12 bases between. Here the CDR3 DNA reads TGTGCCAGCTCACCAGAATACGGCAGGGAAAAACTGTTTTTT. Protein product: CASSPEYGREKLFF.

The V and J genes are TRBV6-5 and TRBJ1-2, with 9 bases identical to TRBD1. CDR1 and CDR2 (germline): MNHEY, SVGAGI. The ends lost 2 bases at V and 8 bases at J; junction bases unmatched: 9. CDR3 length equals 15 residues. As DNA, the CDR3 is TGTGCCAGCAGTTACGCCACGGGACAGGGCGGCGGCTACACCTTC. Protein: CASSYATGQGGGYTF.

This clone occurred once. V and J are TRBV7-2 and TRBJ2-3, with 8 bases fitting TRBD2. Trimming cost V 2 bases and J 0 bases; bases outside gene matches: 10. The germline CDR1 and CDR2 sequences are SGHTA and FQGNSA. CDR3 length: 18 amino acids. The CDR3 sequence: CASSLFLAGPASTDTQYF. CDR3 coding DNA: TGTGCCAGCAGCTTATTCCTAGCGGGCCCCGCCAGCACAGATACGCAGTATTTT.

The chain has TRBV19 and TRBJ2-5, with D possibly being TRBD1 (6 bases). The CDR3 is made up of 13 amino acids. Trimming took 6 bases from V and 3 from J, leaving 11 bases between them. Germline values: CDR1 LNHDA, CDR2 SQIVND (reference sequence). The CDR3 region is CASRLRGEETQYF. CDR3 sequence (DNA): TGTGCCAGTAGACTCAGGGGAGAAGAGACCCAGTACTTC. Full variable domain (missing parts from reference TRBV19 and TRBJ2-5): DGGITQSPKYLFRKEGQNVTLSCEQNLNHDAMYWYRQDPGQGLRLIYYSQIVNDFQKGDIAEGYSVSREKKESFPLTVTSAQKNPTAFYLCASRLRGEETQYFGPGTRLLVL.

V gene TRBV12-2 combines with J gene TRBJ2-7; the table's TRBD1 call for D was not verified on the DNA. TRBV12-2 is described as a pseudogene. This CDR3 has 12 residues. DNA of the CDR3: TGTGCAAGTCGTATAAGTACATACGAGCAGTACTTC. This encodes CASRISTYEQYF.

The rearrangement uses TRBV7-2 and TRBJ2-5; no clear D. The CDR3 is 13 amino acids. Germline V gene data show CDR1 as SGHTA and CDR2 as FQGNSA. V was pared by 0 bases and J by 4 bases, with 6 bases between. The CDR3 loop is CASSLARRETQYF. As DNA, the CDR3 is TGTGCCAGCAGCTTAGCTAGGAGAGAGACCCAGTACTTC. Supplemented by reference TRBV7-2 and TRBJ2-5, the full variable domain reads GAGVSQSPSNKVTEKGKDVELRCDPISGHTALYWYRQSLGQGLEFLIYFQGNSAPDKSGLPSDRFSAERTGGSVSTLTIQRTQQEDSAVYLCASSLARRETQYFGPGTRLLVL.

The CDR3 reads CASQPRAASGSREQYF. The CDR3 DNA reads as TGTGCCAGCCAACCGAGGGCAGCTAGCGGGAGTAGGGAGCAGTACTTC. The genes are TRBV2 and TRBJ2-7; 10 positions match TRBD2. The CDR3 length is 16 residues. V lost 8 bases to trimming and J lost 7 bases; unmatched junction nucleotides: 17. CDR1 and CDR2 from the germline V gene are SNHLY and FYNNEI. Together with reference TRBV2 and TRBJ2-7, the CDR3 gives the full variable domain: EPEVTQTPSHQVTQMGQEVILRCVPISNHLYFYWYRQILGQKVEFLVSFYNNEISEKSEIFDDQFSVERPDGSNFTLKIRSTKLEDSAMYFCASQPRAASGSREQYFGPGTRLTVT.

This clone came up a few times. The rearrangement joins TRBV4-1 to TRBJ1-3, with 9 bases matching TRBD1. The V and J ends lost 1 base and 5 bases, in that order; junction bases with no gene match: 6. Germline CDR1 and CDR2: MGHRA and YSYEKL. The CDR3 runs to 16 residues. CDR3 in amino acids: CASSQAGQGRRNTIYF. The CDR3 bases are TGCGCCAGCAGCCAAGCTGGACAGGGGAGACGAAACACCATATATTTT.

The V gene is TRBV6-1, the J gene TRBJ2-1; TRBD1 aligns across 10 bases. J lost 6 bases, V lost 4 bases, and 6 bases had no gene match. The CDR3 spans 15 residues. Germline-derived CDR1 and CDR2 are MNHNS and SASEGT. CDR3 protein: CASSGTGGLGNEQFF. CDR3 sequence (DNA): TGTGCCAGCAGTGGGACAGGGGGACTGGGCAATGAGCAGTTCTTC.

This rearrangement joins TRBV18 to TRBJ2-2, with D unresolved. Trimming left V 3 bases short and J 4 bases short, with 12 bases between. In germline, CDR1 is KGHSH, CDR2 LQKENI. This CDR3 has 15 residues. This CDR3 reads CASSPISVSTGELFF. As DNA, the CDR3 is TGTGCCAGCTCACCTATATCGGTTTCCACCGGGGAGCTGTTTTTT.

This clone was picked up a small number of times. The chain carries TRBV7-6 and TRBJ1-5, with D perhaps matching TRBD1 (6 bases). The germline V gene encodes CDR1 SGHVS and CDR2 FNYEAQ. This CDR3 has 15 amino acids. V was clipped by 5 bases and J by 4 bases, with 15 bases between them. CDR3 protein: CASSRSTGLNQPQHF. CDR3 DNA sequence: TGTGCCAGCAGCCGGTCGACAGGCTTAAATCAGCCCCAGCATTTT.

The chain joins TRBV5-1 to TRBJ2-2; D may be TRBD2 (6 bases). Germline V lookup: CDR1 SGHRS, CDR2 YFSETQ. The CDR3 has 15 residues. Deletions cut 1 base from V and 7 bases from J, with 14 bases between. CDR3 amino acids: CASSLSGRRGGELFF. CDR3 nucleotide sequence: TGCGCCAGCAGCTTGTCTGGGAGGAGGGGCGGGGAGCTGTTTTTT.

This clone came up once. V gene TRBV9 combines with J gene TRBJ1-1; 7 nucleotides match TRBD1. The CDR3 has 14 residues. V lost 0 bases, J lost 3 bases, and 2 bases stayed unmatched. Looked up from germline, CDR1 is SGDLS and CDR2 is YYNGEE. In nucleotides, the CDR3 is TGTGCCAGCAGCGTAGTAGACAGGGACACTGAAGCTTTCTTT. As protein: CASSVVDRDTEAFF.

This clone came up a few times. The chain combines TRBV7-2 with TRBJ2-3; D call uncertain. CDR1 is SGHTA and CDR2 is FQGNSA in the germline V gene. Trimming left V 3 bases short and J 4 bases short, with 11 bases between. This CDR3 contains 14 residues. The CDR3 region is CASSLEIASDTQYF. The CDR3 DNA is TGTGCCAGCAGCTTGGAGATAGCTTCAGATACGCAGTATTTT.

V usage is TRBV7-3 and J usage is TRBJ2-5; D gene uncertain. The ends were cut back, 1 base at V and 2 bases at J, with 14 bases in the middle. Germline V gene sequence: CDR1 SGHTA, CDR2 FQGTGA. The CDR3 covers 16 residues. The CDR3 reads CASSLRPRDNQETQYF. The DNA of the CDR3 is TGTGCCAGCAGCTTAAGGCCAAGAGACAATCAAGAGACCCAGTACTTC.

The chain employs TRBV30 and TRBJ2-5, with D unclear. The J call may be faulty, since TRBJ2-7 better matches the DNA end. The CDR3 extends over 11 amino acids. Looked up from germline, CDR1 is GTSNPN and CDR2 is SVGIG (reference sequence). CDR3 DNA: TGTGCCTGGAGTATTTCCTACGAGCAGTACTTC. Translated: CAWSISYEQYF.

This chain connects TRBV7-2 to TRBJ2-3; 9 nucleotides agree with TRBD1. V was clipped by 1 base and J by 2 bases; unmatched bases: 4. CDR1 and CDR2 from the germline V gene are SGHTA and FQGNSA. The CDR3 is 16 residues long. CDR3 DNA: TGTGCCAGCAGCTTAGGAGGGACAGGGATCACAGATACGCAGTATTTT. Its translation is CASSLGGTGITDTQYF.

About this clone itself: A read error may produce the germline difference seen at one junction end. The CDR3 region has the DNA TGTGCCAGCAGTGAAGTTATCGGGGGGGCAGCCCATTTT. Protein product: CASSEVIGGAAHF. The gene calls are TRBV2 and TRBJ1-3, with D possibly matching TRBD1 (6 bases). The germline CDR1 and CDR2 sequences are SNHLY and FYNNEI. CDR3 length: 13 amino acids.

The rearrangement links TRBV6-5 to TRBJ2-2, with D perhaps matching TRBD1 (6 bases). Germline CDR1 and CDR2: MNHEY and SVGAGI. Trimming stripped 4 bases from V and 5 bases from J, with 8 bases between. The CDR3 is 13 residues long. CDR3 DNA sequence: TGTGCCAGCAGTTTGCAGGGGACCGGGGAGCTGTTTTTT. This sequence encodes CASSLQGTGELFF.

This clone has just one count. V and J are TRBV19 and TRBJ2-2; D is undetermined. There are 15 residues in the CDR3. The germline V gene has CDR1 LNHDA and CDR2 SQIVND (reference sequence). With 4 bases removed from V and 3 bases from J, the gap between germline ends came to 12 bases. Here the CDR3 reads CASSRAERYTGELFF. Written as DNA, the CDR3 is TGTGCCAGTAGTAGGGCCGAAAGATACACCGGGGAGCTGTTTTTT.

The rearrangement joins TRBV10-3 to TRBJ1-3, with TRBD1 identical over 8 bases. The CDR3 loop spans 16 amino acids. V gave up 5 bases and J gave up 0 bases; unmatched junction bases: 6. Germline values: CDR1 ENHRY, CDR2 SYGVKD. In nucleotides, the CDR3 is TGTGCCATCAGTTGGACAGGGAAGTCCTCTGGAAACACCATATATTTT. Its protein is CAISWTGKSSGNTIYF.

This sequence joins TRBV5-1 and TRBJ2-2; TRBD2 agrees at 8 bases. In germline, CDR1 is SGHRS, CDR2 YFSETQ. V lost 0 bases, J lost 6 bases, and 7 bases stayed unmatched. This CDR3 has 16 amino acids. CDR3 sequence reads: CASSLGAGVFAGELFF. The CDR3 DNA reads TGCGCCAGCAGCTTGGGAGCGGGAGTTTTTGCCGGGGAGCTGTTTTTT.

The chain couples TRBV11-2 to TRBJ1-2; D is uncertain. Germline V gene data show CDR1 as SGHAT and CDR2 as FQNNGV. This CDR3 comprises 14 residues. V was cut by 5 bases and J by 4 bases, with 14 bases left in between. The CDR3 DNA reads as TGTGCCAGCAGCCCAGAGAGCCAGGCCTATGGCTACACCTTC. It translates to CASSPESQAYGYTF.

The chain is built from TRBV15 and TRBJ2-5; 7 nucleotides agree with TRBD2. J was trimmed by 5 bases and V by 7 bases; bases with no gene match: 34. Germline CDR1 and CDR2: LNHNV and YYDKDF (reference sequence). The CDR3 extends over 22 amino acids. The DNA of the CDR3 is TGTGCCACCATTCCCCCCTTTTGGGGGAGGGCGGGTGGGACGGCAGGTAGGGAGACCCAGTACTTC. This encodes CATIPPFWGRAGGTAGRETQYF.

The genes are TRBV29-1 and TRBJ1-2; 9 bases align to TRBD1. There are 14 residues in the CDR3. Germline CDR1 SQVTM, CDR2 ANQGSEA. Unmatched junction bases numbered 4, after V lost 2 bases and J lost 3 bases. CDR3 nucleotide sequence: TGCAGCGTTGAACGGACAGGGGTGGACTATGGCTACACCTTC. Its protein product is CSVERTGVDYGYTF.

The genes are TRBV28 and TRBJ2-7; no clear D gene. V shed 2 bases and J shed 7 bases, with 6 bases lying between them. This CDR3 region has 11 residues. Germline V gives CDR1 MDHEN, CDR2 SYDVKM. CDR3 sequence (DNA): TGTGCCAGCAGTTTACAGCGTGAGCAGTACTTC. Encoded protein: CASSLQREQYF.

The rearrangement joins TRBV6-5 to TRBJ2-1; D ambiguous. Germline lookup yields CDR1 MNHEY and CDR2 SVGAGI. Trimming removed 0 bases from V and 5 bases from J, with 5 bases in between. CDR3 length: 13 residues. The CDR3 loop reads CASSYSADNEQFF. In DNA form, the CDR3 reads TGTGCCAGCAGTTACTCGGCGGACAATGAGCAGTTCTTC.